This T cell receptor (beta chain) derives from a study of tissue T cells after allogeneic stem cell transplantation. As to time point: mouse harvest day 7 after allogeneic transplant. Mouse grafts combined 10^7 T-cell-depleted bone marrow cells with 10^6 splenic CD5+ T cells. Mice had MHC-mismatched B6 into BALB/c GVHD, sampled day 7 or 14. The data were produced by immunoSEQ multiplex PCR, yet TCRdb's version contains in-frame clones alone and is incomplete. The table lists roughly 5,300 clones, roughly 49% of them singletons. This clone turned up a few times. Its target is not known. The genes and germline here are from mouse. The read terminates 1 residue before the CDR3 end, so the remaining end is supplied by the germline J gene. Whole-study findings and limits: Shared clones across patients were few; motif clustering revealed tissue-specific shared signatures.

The CDR3 runs 11 residues. The V and J ends lost 3 bases and 4 bases respectively, with 4 bases between them. The germline gives CDR1 KGHPV, CDR2 FQNQEV (reference sequence). The sequenced sample consisted of gut tissue. This receptor was obtained from a female BALB/c mouse given C57BL/6 T cells with graft-versus-host disease after an allogeneic hematopoietic cell transplant. The J gene is TRBJ2-7, the V gene TRBV26; unclear D gene. Partial CDR3 DNA: TGTGCCAGCAGTCTACAATATGAACAGTAC. Translating gives CASSLQYEQY. The whole CDR3 protein is CASSLQYEQYF.